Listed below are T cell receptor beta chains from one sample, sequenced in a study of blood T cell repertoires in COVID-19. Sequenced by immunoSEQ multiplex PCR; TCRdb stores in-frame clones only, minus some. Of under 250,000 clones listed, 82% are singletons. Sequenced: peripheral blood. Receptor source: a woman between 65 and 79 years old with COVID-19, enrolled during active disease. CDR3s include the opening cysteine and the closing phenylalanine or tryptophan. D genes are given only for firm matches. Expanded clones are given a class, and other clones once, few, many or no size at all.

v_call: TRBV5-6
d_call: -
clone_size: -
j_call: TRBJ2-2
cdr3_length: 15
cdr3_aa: CASRRDKVDTGELFF
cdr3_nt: TGTGCCAGCAGGAGGGATAAGGTGGACACCGGGGAGCTGTTTTTT

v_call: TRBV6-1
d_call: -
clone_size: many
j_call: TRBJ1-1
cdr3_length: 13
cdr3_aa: CASSESRSGRAFF
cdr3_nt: TGTGCCAGCAGTGAAAGTCGATCAGGGCGGGCTTTCTTT

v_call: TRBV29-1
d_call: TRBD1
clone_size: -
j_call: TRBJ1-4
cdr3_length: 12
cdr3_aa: CSVQGDNEKLFF
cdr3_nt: TGCAGCGTTCAGGGGGATAATGAAAAACTGTTTTTT

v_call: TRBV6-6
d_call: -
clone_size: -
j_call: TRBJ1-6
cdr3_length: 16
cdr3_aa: CASTYGGMAGNSPLHF
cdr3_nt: TGTGCCAGCACCTACGGGGGGATGGCCGGGAATTCACCCCTCCACTTT

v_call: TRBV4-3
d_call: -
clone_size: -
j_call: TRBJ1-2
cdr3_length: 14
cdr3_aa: CASSHRGRSYGYTF
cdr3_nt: TGCGCCAGCAGCCACCGAGGGAGGAGTTATGGCTACACCTTC

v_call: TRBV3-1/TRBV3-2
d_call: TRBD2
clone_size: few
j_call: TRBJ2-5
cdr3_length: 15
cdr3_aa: CASRQIAGTVETQYF
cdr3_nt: TGTGCCAGTCGGCAAATAGCGGGAACGGTGGAGACCCAGTACTTC

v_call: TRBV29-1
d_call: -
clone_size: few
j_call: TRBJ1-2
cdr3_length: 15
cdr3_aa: CSVRATGPSGYGYTF
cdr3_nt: TGCAGCGTACGCGCTACAGGGCCATCGGGGTATGGCTACACCTTC

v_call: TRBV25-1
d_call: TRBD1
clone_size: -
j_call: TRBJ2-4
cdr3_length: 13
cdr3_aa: CATSIGQGDIQYF
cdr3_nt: TGTGCCACCTCCATAGGACAGGGAGACATTCAGTACTTC

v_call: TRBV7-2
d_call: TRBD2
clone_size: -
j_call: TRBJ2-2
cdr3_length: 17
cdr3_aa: CASSLVSGTRLSGELFF
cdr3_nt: TGTGCCAGCAGCTTAGTGTCCGGGACTAGATTATCCGGGGAGCTGTTTTTT

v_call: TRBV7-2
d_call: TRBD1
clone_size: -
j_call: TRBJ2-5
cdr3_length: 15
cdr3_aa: CASSRDRGSQETQYF
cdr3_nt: TGTGCCAGCAGCAGAGACAGGGGTTCACAAGAGACCCAGTACTTC

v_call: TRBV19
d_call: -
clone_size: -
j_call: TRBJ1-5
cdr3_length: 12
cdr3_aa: CASSPAGARQHF
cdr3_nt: TGTGCCAGTAGCCCGGCGGGGGCCCGGCAGCATTTT

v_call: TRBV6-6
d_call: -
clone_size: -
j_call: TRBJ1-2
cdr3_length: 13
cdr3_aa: CASSSDIRGSYTF
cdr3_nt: TGTGCCAGCAGTTCGGATATTCGGGGTAGCTACACCTTC

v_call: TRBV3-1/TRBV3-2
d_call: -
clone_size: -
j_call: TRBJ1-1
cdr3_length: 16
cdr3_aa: CASSPQSDIPNTEAFF
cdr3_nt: TGTGCCAGCAGCCCCCAATCGGACATTCCGAACACTGAAGCTTTCTTT

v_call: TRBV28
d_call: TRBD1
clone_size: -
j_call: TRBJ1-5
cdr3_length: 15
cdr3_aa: CASSLWGTGEQPQHF
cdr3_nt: TGTGCCAGCAGTTTATGGGGGACAGGGGAGCAGCCCCAGCATTTT

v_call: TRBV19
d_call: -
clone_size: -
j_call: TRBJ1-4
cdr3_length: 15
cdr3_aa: CASSTAGATNEKLFF
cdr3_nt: TGTGCCAGTAGTACTGCAGGGGCAACTAATGAAAAACTGTTTTTT

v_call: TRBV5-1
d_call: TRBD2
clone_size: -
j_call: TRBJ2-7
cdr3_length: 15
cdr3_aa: CASSAGGSYSYEQYF
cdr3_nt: TGCGCCAGCTCAGCGGGAGGGTCCTACTCCTACGAGCAGTACTTC

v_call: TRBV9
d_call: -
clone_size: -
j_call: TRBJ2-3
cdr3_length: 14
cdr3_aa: CASSVRGATDTQYF
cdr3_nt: TGTGCCAGCAGCGTCCGGGGGGCGACAGATACGCAGTATTTT

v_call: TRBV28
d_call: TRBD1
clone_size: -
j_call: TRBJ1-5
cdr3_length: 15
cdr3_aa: CASSYGTGDYQPQHF
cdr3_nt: TGTGCCAGCAGTTACGGGACAGGGGATTATCAGCCCCAGCATTTT

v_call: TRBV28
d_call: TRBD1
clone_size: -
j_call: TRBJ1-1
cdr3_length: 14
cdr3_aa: CASSVTLRGAEAFF
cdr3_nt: TGTGCCAGCAGTGTGACGCTCAGGGGGGCTGAAGCTTTCTTT

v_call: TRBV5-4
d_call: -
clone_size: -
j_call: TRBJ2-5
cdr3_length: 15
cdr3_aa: CASSLVLGQGETQYF
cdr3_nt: TGTGCCAGCAGCTTGGTTTTGGGGCAGGGGGAGACCCAGTACTTC

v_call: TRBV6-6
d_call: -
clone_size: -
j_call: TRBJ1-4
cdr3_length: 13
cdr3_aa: CAGQRATNEKLFF
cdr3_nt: TGTGCCGGACAGCGTGCAACTAATGAAAAACTGTTTTTT